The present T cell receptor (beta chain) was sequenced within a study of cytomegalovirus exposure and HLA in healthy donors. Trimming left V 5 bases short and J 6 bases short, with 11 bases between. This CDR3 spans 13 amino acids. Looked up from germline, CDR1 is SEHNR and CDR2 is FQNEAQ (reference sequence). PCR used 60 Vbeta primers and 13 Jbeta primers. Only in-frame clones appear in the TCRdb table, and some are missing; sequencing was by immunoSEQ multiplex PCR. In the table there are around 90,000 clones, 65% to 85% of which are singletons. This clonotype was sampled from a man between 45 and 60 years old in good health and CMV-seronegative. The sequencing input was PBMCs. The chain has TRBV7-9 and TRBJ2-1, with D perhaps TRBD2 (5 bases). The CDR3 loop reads CASSPGYFNEQFF. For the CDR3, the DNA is TGTGCCAGCAGCCCGGGATATTTCAATGAGCAGTTCTTC. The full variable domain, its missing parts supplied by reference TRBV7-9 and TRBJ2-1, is DTGVSQNPRHKITKRGQNVTFRCDPISEHNRLYWYRQTLGQGPEFLTYFQNEAQLEKSRLLSDRFSAERPKGSFSTLEIQRTEQGDSAMYLCASSPGYFNEQFFGPGTRLTVL.